Below are 28 T cell receptor beta chains sequenced from a single sample in a study of T cell repertoires in cytomegalovirus infection. TCRdb called the reads again in MiXCR, with one record for every CDR3 protein. The sample has approximately 590,000 distinct CDR3 sequences; 35% to 50% are singletons. Their recognized antigens are unknown. The sequencing here drew on cultured PBMCs, taken from culture after CMV antigen stimulation. These receptors all come from a human donor in good health (CMV status not recorded). Some clones in this sample may be carry-over from other donors' samples.

This clonotype was counted between two and nine times. The CDR3: CASSQTQGTNEKLFF. Here the CDR3 DNA reads TGTGCCAGCAGCCAAACCCAGGGGACTAATGAAAAACTGTTTTTT. The V and J genes are TRBV2 and TRBJ1-4, with a tentative D call TRBD1 (6 bases). The CDR3 has 15 amino acids. V was trimmed by 6 bases and J by 2 bases, leaving 13 bases between them. The V gene's germline CDR1 is SNHLY and CDR2 FYNNEI.

V is TRBV12-3 or TRBV12-4 and J is TRBJ1-3; 11 bases align to TRBD1. J gave up 0 bases and V 4 bases, and 2 bases lay outside the gene matches. The CDR3 extends over 16 amino acids. As DNA, the CDR3 is TGTGCCAGCAGTTCGGGACAGGGGGTCTCTGGAAACACCATATATTTT. This sequence encodes CASSSGQGVSGNTIYF.

This clonotype was seen more than once but under ten times. V usage is TRBV12-3 or TRBV12-4 and J usage is TRBJ2-7; D possibly uses TRBD1 or TRBD2 (5 bases each). V shed 8 bases and J shed 7 bases, with 12 bases lying between them. The CDR3 has 11 amino acids. The CDR3 nucleotides are TGTGCCAGCTCGTGGGGGAGTGAGCAGTACTTC. It translates to CASSWGSEQYF.

This clonotype occurred a few times. The rearrangement joins TRBV12-5 to TRBJ2-7; 7 bases line up with TRBD1. V trimming: 6 bases; J trimming: 2 bases; junction bases outside the gene matches: 7. The CDR3 totals 14 residues. Germline-derived CDR1 and CDR2 are LGHNT and FRNRAP. CDR3 in amino acids: CASGLGTATYEQYF. The CDR3 DNA is TGTGCTAGTGGCCTCGGGACAGCTACCTACGAGCAGTACTTC.

Comments on this clonotype: A single base separates this from a much larger clone, so it may be a read error. This chain links TRBV7-2 with TRBJ1-3; D call uncertain. The CDR3 is made up of 14 amino acids. Per germline, CDR1 SGHTA and CDR2 FQGNSA. Trimming pared 5 bases from V and 4 bases from J, leaving 12 bases between. In nucleotides, the CDR3 is TGTGCCAGCAGCCTTTTTCAGGAGGGAAACACCATATATTTT. The encoded protein is CASSLFQEGNTIYF.

The chain combines TRBV12-3 or TRBV12-4 with TRBJ2-7; 8 nucleotides align to TRBD1. J lost 4 bases, V lost 8 bases, and 4 bases had no gene match. The CDR3 covers 12 residues. DNA for the CDR3: TGTGCCAGCGGCAGGGGGCATTACGAGCAGTACTTC. Protein: CASGRGHYEQYF.

This clonotype was observed a few times. V usage is TRBV6-1 and J usage is TRBJ2-5, with D unresolved. The length of the CDR3 is 12 residues. V lost 5 bases and J lost 4, with 8 bases in between. Germline values: CDR1 MNHNS, CDR2 SASEGT. DNA for the CDR3: TGTGCCAGCAGTACCCCCGGAGAGACCCAGTACTTC. Its translation: CASSTPGETQYF.

The chain employs TRBV27 and TRBJ2-3; TRBD2 matches 8 bases. The CDR3 has 19 amino acids. Germline trimming cut 5 bases from V and 11 bases from J; bases unmatched to any gene: 27. Germline V gene lookup returns CDR1 MNHEY and CDR2 SMNVEV (reference sequence). The CDR3 loop reads CASSPRTSRAYAEGLGQYF. The CDR3 nucleotides are TGTGCCAGCAGTCCCAGGACTAGCCGGGCTTACGCGGAGGGGCTCGGGCAGTATTTT.

This clonotype appeared many times. The chain recombines TRBV7-2 with TRBJ1-5; 7 nucleotides match TRBD1. CDR1 is SGHTA, CDR2 FQGNSA, per germline. The CDR3 is made up of 15 amino acids. V lost 0 bases to trimming and J lost 3 bases; unmatched junction nucleotides: 2. CDR3 DNA sequence: TGTGCCAGCAGCTTAGCAGGGGGCTACAATCAGCCCCAGCATTTT. Residues: CASSLAGGYNQPQHF.

A few counts support this clonotype. The chain carries TRBV7-2 and TRBJ1-1; the D gene is possibly TRBD1 (5 bases). V lost 3 bases and J 3 bases, leaving 14 bases between the germline ends. The CDR3 spans 15 residues. CDR1 SGHTA and CDR2 FQGNSA come from the germline V gene. This CDR3 reads CASSFGFGGDTEAFF. DNA for the CDR3: TGTGCCAGCAGCTTTGGGTTCGGGGGGGACACTGAAGCTTTCTTT.

The rearrangement joins TRBV29-1 to TRBJ2-7; weak D call: TRBD2 (5 bases). Germline V gene data show CDR1 as SQVTM and CDR2 as ANQGSEA. Trimming stripped 5 bases from V and 0 bases from J, with 11 bases between. The CDR3 consists of 13 residues. The CDR3 nucleotides read TGCAGCGTTACTAGGACGGCCTCCTACGAGCAGTACTTC. Translating it yields CSVTRTASYEQYF.

V gene TRBV27 combines with J gene TRBJ2-1, with unresolved D. The CDR3 loop spans 14 amino acids. V was cut by 2 bases and J by 2 bases, with 7 bases left in between. The germline CDR1 and CDR2 sequences are MNHEY and SMNVEV (reference sequence). The CDR3 DNA reads as TGTGCCAGCAGTTTAAACTCGGCCTACAATGAGCAGTTCTTC. It translates to CASSLNSAYNEQFF.

J is TRBJ2-5 and V is TRBV28, with 8 bases fitting TRBD2. CDR3 length equals 15 residues. Germline V lookup: CDR1 MDHEN, CDR2 SYDVKM. After removal of 5 bases from V and 5 bases from J, the junction contained 10 bases not matched to a gene. In DNA form, the CDR3 reads TGTGCCAGCAGTCCACGGAGCGGGGGTGTGGAGACCCAGTACTTC. Protein product: CASSPRSGGVETQYF.

The gene calls are TRBV6-2 or TRBV6-3 and TRBJ1-2; maybe TRBD1 (5 bases). Trimming took 7 bases from V and 0 from J, leaving 12 bases between them. This CDR3 comprises 14 residues. The germline V gene encodes CDR1 MNHEY and CDR2 SVGEGT. The CDR3 is CASTWTRANYGYTF. The CDR3 DNA follows: TGTGCCAGCACCTGGACAAGAGCTAACTATGGCTACACCTTC.

There are a few counts of this clonotype. The chain employs TRBV7-2 and TRBJ1-2; D not certain. The CDR3 loop spans 14 amino acids. In germline, CDR1 is SGHTA, CDR2 FQGNSA. V lost 5 bases, J lost 8 bases, and 18 bases lay in between. The CDR3 here is CASSPNVNLRGYTF. In DNA, the CDR3 is TGTGCCAGCAGCCCCAACGTCAACCTTAGGGGCTACACCTTC.

The gene calls are TRBV9 and TRBJ1-4, with no clear D. V lost 0 bases to trimming and J lost 8 bases, with 11 bases between them. Germline V gene sequence: CDR1 SGDLS, CDR2 YYNGEE. This CDR3 spans 14 amino acids. This CDR3 is CASSVEGLGEKLFF. In nucleotides, the CDR3 is TGTGCCAGCAGCGTAGAGGGATTAGGGGAAAAACTGTTTTTT.

This chain links TRBV24-1 with TRBJ2-3; perhaps D is TRBD1 or TRBD2 (5 bases each). CDR1 is KGHDR and CDR2 is SFDVKD in the germline V gene. Trimming cost V 3 bases and J 0 bases, with 12 bases left between them. This CDR3 is 16 amino acids long. The CDR3 DNA follows: TGTGCCACCAGTGATCGAACCGGGGACAGCACAGATACGCAGTATTTT. It encodes CATSDRTGDSTDTQYF.

This clonotype was seen at least ten times. V and J are TRBV7-6 and TRBJ2-1, with 9 bases matching TRBD2. With 1 base clipped from V and 9 bases from J, the junction kept 7 bases outside the gene matches. Germline V gene data show CDR1 as SGHVS and CDR2 as FNYEAQ. The CDR3 extends over 15 amino acids. DNA of the CDR3: TGTGCCAGCAGCTTAGAAGCGGGAGGCCCAGTTGAGCAGTTCTTC. This encodes CASSLEAGGPVEQFF.

The genes are TRBV7-6 and TRBJ1-2; TRBD1 aligns across 7 bases. This CDR3 is built from 13 residues. The germline V gene encodes CDR1 SGHVS and CDR2 FNYEAQ. Trimming took 3 bases from V and 4 from J; bases not matched to a gene: 2. The CDR3 coding sequence is TGTGCCAGCAGCTTTAACAGGGGCTATGGCTACACCTTC. This translates into CASSFNRGYGYTF.

The gene calls are TRBV7-2 and TRBJ2-2, with D possibly TRBD1 on 6 matching bases. The CDR3 sequence is 14 residues long. V was shortened by 5 bases and J by 3 bases, with 10 bases between the two germline ends. CDR1 and CDR2 (germline): SGHTA, FQGNSA. The CDR3 spells CASSKTGYTGELFF. The CDR3 nucleotides read TGTGCCAGCAGCAAAACAGGGTACACCGGGGAGCTGTTTTTT.

As DNA, the CDR3 is TGTGCCAGCAGTTTTGGTCGGACGGAATACGAGCAGTACTTC. Translation: CASSFGRTEYEQYF. The gene calls are TRBV12-3 or TRBV12-4 and TRBJ2-7; D not certain. This CDR3 comprises 14 residues. V dropped 3 bases and J dropped 4 bases, with 13 bases sitting between them.

V gene TRBV19 combines with J gene TRBJ2-1; D is undetermined. The CDR3 is 16 amino acids. V lost 10 bases, J lost 4 bases, and 23 bases lay in between. CDR1 LNHDA and CDR2 SQIVND come from the germline V gene (reference sequence). CDR3 nucleotide sequence: TGTGCCACCACTCCCTCCCTCCGACCCCTTTACAATGAGCAGTTCTTC. Protein: CATTPSLRPLYNEQFF.

With regard to this clonotype: Germline is not matched at one junction end, which may reflect a read error. The V call is TRBV5-3, the J call TRBJ1-1; D might be TRBD1 (5 bases). TRBV5-3 qualifies as an ORF whose function is uncertain. The CDR3 is 15 amino acids. The CDR3 region is CASSFVGGGKSEAFF. The CDR3 region has the DNA TGTGCCAGCAGCTTTGTCGGGGGGGGAAAATCTGAAGCTTTCTTT.

The chain carries TRBV2 and TRBJ2-5; D ambiguous. Looked up from germline, CDR1 is SNHLY and CDR2 is FYNNEI. The length of the CDR3 is 12 residues. V was shortened by 10 bases and J by 7 bases, with 16 bases between the two germline ends. This chain's CDR3 is CATLSPGATQYF. The CDR3 DNA reads as TGTGCCACCCTTTCCCCCGGAGCGACCCAGTACTTC.

V usage is TRBV20-1 and J usage is TRBJ2-7; 10 bases align to TRBD1. CDR1 and CDR2 (germline): DFQATT, SNEGSKA (reference sequence). CDR3 length: 14 amino acids. V gave up 4 bases and J gave up 5 bases; unmatched junction bases: 8. The chain's CDR3 is CSAKKTGGRDEQYF. For the CDR3, the DNA is TGCAGTGCTAAGAAGACAGGGGGCCGGGACGAGCAGTACTTC.

This clonotype was picked up a small number of times. This chain links TRBV12-3 or TRBV12-4 with TRBJ2-7; 8 nucleotides agree with TRBD2. The ends lost 6 bases at V and 11 bases at J; junction bases unmatched: 9. CDR3 length: 12 amino acids. CDR3: CASRFGQAGEYF. The CDR3 DNA is TGTGCCAGCAGATTTGGACAAGCGGGGGAGTACTTC.

This chain uses TRBV6-2 or TRBV6-3 with TRBJ1-6; 8 bases fit TRBD1. The CDR3 covers 17 residues. Germline V CDR1 and CDR2: MNHEY, SVGEGT. J was trimmed by 10 bases and V by 6 bases; bases with no gene match: 17. CDR3 in amino acids: CASSRTRPSGGRSPLHF. CDR3 sequence (DNA): TGTGCCAGCAGCCGCACCCGACCGTCAGGGGGCCGATCACCCCTCCACTTT.

The chain uses TRBV12-3 or TRBV12-4 and TRBJ2-1, with 9 positions matching TRBD1. The CDR3 consists of 15 residues. J lost 6 bases, V lost 1 base, and 4 bases had no gene match. CDR3 in amino acids: CASSLDRGPGNEQFF. The CDR3 bases are TGTGCCAGCAGTTTAGACAGGGGGCCGGGCAATGAGCAGTTCTTC.